Sequencing of this T cell receptor beta chain was carried out in a study of T cell repertoires in cytomegalovirus infection. Study-wide context: An indication of both CMV infection and matching HLA type came from public TCR beta signatures.

TCRdb processed the reads anew with MiXCR; each CDR3 protein has one entry. The top ten clones hold about 15% of a sample with 290,000 or so distinct CDR3 sequences, 25% of them seen once. The CDR3 consists of 15 residues. Germline CDR1 is SEHNR and CDR2 is FQNEAQ (reference sequence). The V end was cut by 1 base, the J end by 9 bases, with 16 bases between. The gene calls are TRBV7-9 and TRBJ2-1; maybe TRBD1 (5 bases). The source material was PBMCs. This TCR derives from a human donor in good health (CMV status not recorded). Some clones in this sample may be carry-over from other donors' samples. This chain's CDR3 is CASSLEWTHDSEQFF. CDR3 nucleotides: TGTGCCAGCAGCTTAGAATGGACACATGACAGTGAGCAGTTCTTC.